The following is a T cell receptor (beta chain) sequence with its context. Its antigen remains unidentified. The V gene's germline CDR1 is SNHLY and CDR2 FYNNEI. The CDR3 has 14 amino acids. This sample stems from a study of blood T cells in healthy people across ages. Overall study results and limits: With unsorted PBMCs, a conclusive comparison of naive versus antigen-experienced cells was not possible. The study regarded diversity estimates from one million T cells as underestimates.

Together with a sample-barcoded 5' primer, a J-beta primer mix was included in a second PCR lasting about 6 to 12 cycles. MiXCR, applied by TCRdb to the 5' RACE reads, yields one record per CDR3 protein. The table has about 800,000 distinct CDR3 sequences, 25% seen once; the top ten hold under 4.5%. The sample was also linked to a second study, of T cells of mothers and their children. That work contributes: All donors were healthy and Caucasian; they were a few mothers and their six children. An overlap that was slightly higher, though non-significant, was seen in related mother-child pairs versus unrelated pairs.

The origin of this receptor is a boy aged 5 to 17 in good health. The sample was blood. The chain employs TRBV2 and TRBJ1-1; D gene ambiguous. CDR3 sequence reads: CADGDPSMNTEAFF. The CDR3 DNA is TGTGCAGATGGGGATCCCTCCATGAACACTGAAGCTTTCTTT.